A single sample is the source of the 9 T cell receptor beta chains below, sequenced in a study of T cell repertoires in cytomegalovirus infection. TCRdb recomputed calls from the reads with MiXCR, one row per CDR3 protein. The sample holds more than 400,000 distinct CDR3 sequences, about 26% seen once. The specimen sequenced was PBMCs. The receptors originated from a human donor in good health (CMV status not recorded). Some clones in this sample may be carry-over from other donors' samples.

J is TRBJ2-6 and V is TRBV29-1; 9 bases agree with TRBD1. Germline lookup yields CDR1 SQVTM and CDR2 ANQGSEA. The CDR3 loop spans 15 amino acids. The trim removed 7 bases at V and 1 base at J, leaving 5 bases unmatched. The CDR3 nucleotides are TGCAGCGCCGGGACAGGGATGTCTGGGGCCAACGTCCTGACTTTC. Residues: CSAGTGMSGANVLTF.

V and J are TRBV6-6 and TRBJ1-1; D is undetermined. Germline CDR1 is MNHNY and CDR2 is SVGAGI (reference sequence). Trimming cost V 6 bases and J 0 bases, with 11 bases left between them. The length of the CDR3 is 14 residues. The CDR3 is CASSYRNLNTEAFF. Written as DNA, the CDR3 is TGTGCCAGCAGCTACAGAAACTTGAACACTGAAGCTTTCTTT.

This clonotype appeared many times. The V and J genes are TRBV7-2 and TRBJ1-4, with a possible D match to TRBD1 (5 bases). CDR1 and CDR2 from the germline V gene are SGHTA and FQGNSA. V gave up 2 bases and J gave up 4 bases, with 11 bases separating them. The CDR3 loop spans 15 amino acids. The CDR3 spells CASSLMGGFNEKLFF. The DNA for the CDR3 is TGTGCCAGCAGCTTAATGGGGGGGTTTAATGAAAAACTGTTTTTT.

This clonotype was counted only a few times. The V call is TRBV7-6, the J call TRBJ2-7; D gene ambiguous. CDR1 and CDR2 (germline): SGHVS, FNYEAQ. The CDR3 has 13 residues. Trimming removed 4 bases from V and 1 base from J, with 8 bases in between. CDR3 nucleotide sequence: TGTGCCAGCAGCTCCTCCAGTTCCTACGAGCAGTACTTC. This gives the protein CASSSSSSYEQYF.

The chain combines TRBV10-2 with TRBJ1-2, with D unclear. The V gene lost 0 bases and the J gene lost 4 bases, with 9 bases spanning the gap. This CDR3 region has 14 residues. Germline CDR1 is WSHSY and CDR2 is SAAADI. The DNA for the CDR3 is TGCGCCAGCAGTGAGTCGAGAGCCGTCTATGGCTACACCTTC. Translating gives CASSESRAVYGYTF.

This clonotype was picked up one time. Here the CDR3 reads CSARPGLGEQYF. The CDR3 nucleotides are TGCAGTGCTAGACCGGGACTCGGCGAGCAGTACTTC. The chain uses TRBV20-1 and TRBJ2-7, with a tentative D call TRBD2 (6 bases). This CDR3 spans 12 amino acids. V was pared by 2 bases and J by 6 bases, with 11 bases between. Germline assignment: CDR1 DFQATT and CDR2 SNEGSKA (reference sequence).

The V gene is TRBV4-3, the J gene TRBJ1-2; perhaps TRBD1 as D (5 bases). This CDR3 contains 15 residues. CDR1 is LGHNA, CDR2 YSLEER, per germline. Trimming took off 1 base at V and 6 bases at J, with 15 bases between the two ends. Here the CDR3 DNA reads TGCGCCAGCAGCCAAGGGGCCAGGGTGACGGATGGCTACACCTTC. It encodes CASSQGARVTDGYTF.

The chain recombines TRBV7-2 with TRBJ2-7; 10 bases fit TRBD2. Germline-derived CDR1 and CDR2 are SGHTA and FQGNSA. Trimming at V came to 6 bases and at J to 4 bases, leaving 6 bases not matched to a gene. The CDR3 extends over 14 amino acids. CDR3 sequence reads: CASRRTSGNYEQYF. CDR3 in DNA: TGTGCCAGCAGGAGGACTAGCGGAAATTACGAGCAGTACTTC.

This clonotype has more than one count but fewer than ten. The rearrangement uses TRBV19 and TRBJ1-6, with 9 positions matching TRBD1. Germline V gives CDR1 LNHDA, CDR2 SQIVND (reference sequence). This CDR3 is 18 amino acids long. Trimming took 7 bases from V and 0 from J; bases not matched to a gene: 10. The CDR3 protein is CASNPQGASVSYNSPLHF. The CDR3 region has the DNA TGTGCCAGTAACCCACAGGGGGCATCGGTCTCCTATAATTCACCCCTCCACTTT.